This T cell receptor (beta chain) is drawn from a study of beta chain features in type 1 diabetes (dated by TCRdb to the late 2010s). Regarding the research as a whole: No differences in mean age, gender distribution, total cell number or subset yield were found between patients and healthy donors. The study compared the TCRB repertoires of sorted circulating CD4+ T cell subsets in recently diagnosed type 1 diabetes patients with those in matched healthy donors. A total of some 100,000,000 sorted cells were examined across all samples, and the number of cells per subset was strongly correlated with RNA yield. Whereas all 28 donors provided naive and central memory subsets, regulatory and stem cell-like memory subsets were isolated from just 8 patients and about 8 healthy donors.

Comment on this clone: What antigen it recognizes has not been identified. Base-call qualities are not available, and no considerably larger clone is one nucleotide away.

All of the isolated RNA was reverse transcribed with the High Capacity cDNA Reverse Transcription Kit, so expressed TCRB transcripts were sequenced. Naive, central memory and regulatory T cell samples underwent deep immunoSEQ sequencing, averaging about 3.57 million total reads per sample. Sorted cells were lysed in RLT buffer, and RNA was extracted using DNase-treated RNeasy Micro or Mini kits according to cell number. To prevent cross-contamination, every cell subset was processed on its own, while patient and healthy donor samples were processed together. TCRB sequences were amplified from cDNA with the immunoSEQ multiplex PCR, producing 87-bp fragments spanning the CDR3 region. Amplicons were sequenced on the Illumina HiSeq platform. For the original study's pipeline: PCR bias was computationally corrected using synthetic template baselines, reads within Hamming distance 2 were collapsed, and singletons that could not be merged were discarded. Reads were aligned against IMGT to assign V, D and J genes, CDR3 length and insertions or deletions at six rearrangement sites. Within each subset, clonotype counts were normalized to sorted cell number, after which true diversity and Gini coefficients were computed with the tcR R package. The overlap coefficient, calculated on TCRB nucleotide sequences, was used to measure repertoire sharing. Out-of-frame TCRB sequences from naive cells were analyzed to stand in for the pre-selection repertoire. Imported from immuneACCESS, the table was reduced by TCRdb to in-frame sequences with V and J called. These copies leave out some clones; in studies compared against another copy, an unresolved V gene accounts for under half, and the cause of the remainder is not known. V and J calls and clone size follow that table, whereas D and trimming were derived from the DNA. The sample table records 150,000 to 200,000 clones; almost 65% of these occur just once. Under 0.1% of the sample belongs to the ten largest clones.

A single peripheral blood draw of about 116 mL on average was collected from each donor into heparinised tubes. Naive, central memory, regulatory and stem cell-like memory CD4+ T cells were sorted on a BD FACSAria II using a panel including CD45RO, CCR7, CD25, CD127, CD95 and CD27. All sorted populations exceeded 95% purity. PBMCs were isolated right away by Lymphoprep density gradient centrifugation and were stained directly, without culture. To minimize batch effects, samples were stained and sorted in pairs, one healthy donor with one patient per experiment. At the junction V is shortened by 1 base and J by 0 bases, with 9 bases in between. The CDR3 has 15 amino acids, counting the end cysteine and phenylalanine. CDR3 DNA only is kept here, 45 bases in frame from base 1. According to the germline V gene, CDR1 reads SGHDN and CDR2 reads FVKESK. Results and caveats for the whole study, not just this receptor: Because cDNA rather than genomic DNA was sequenced, highly expressing activated cells could have been over-represented, although no difference in activation and CD3 levels was found between groups. Shorter templates might be favored by PCR, yet because patient and control samples were amplified and corrected together, any such skew would affect both groups equally. A moderate but significant shortening of TCRB CDR3 length was observed in type 1 diabetes patients in all four CD4+ subsets. Only small numbers of individuals were included in the HLA sub-analyses, which left unresolved whether HLA type had any influence on TCRB rearrangement. At VDJ recombination sites, patients with type 1 diabetes made fewer insertions and deleted more nucleotides, a pattern implying thymic rearrangement abnormalities. Naive, central memory and regulatory TCRB repertoires appeared to be more similar among patients than among healthy donors.

Material for sequencing was naive CD4+ T cells from blood. Taken with the paper, the label for cell subset or site translates to: true naive CD4+ T cells. The chain links TRBV14 with TRBJ1-1; the D gene is perhaps TRBD1, from 5 matching bases. The sequence was obtained from a man aged 30 to 45 with type 1 diabetes. At the DNA level, the sequence is TGTGCCAGCAGCCAAGGGGACGGCTTGAACACTGAAGCTTTCTTT. Its coded protein is CASSQGDGLNTEAFF. Supplemented by the reference TRBV14 and TRBJ1-1 proteins around the CDR3, the complete variable domain is EAGVTQFPSHSVIEKGQTVTLRCDPISGHDNLYWYRRVMGKEIKFLLHFVKESKQDESGMPNNRFLAERTGGTYSTLKVQPAELEDSGVYFCASSQGDGLNTEAFFGQGTRLTVV.